This T cell receptor beta chain was captured by sequencing in a study of blood T cell repertoires in COVID-19 (dated by TCRdb to the early 2020s). With respect to the entire study: Samples from collaborators originated in the United States, Italy and Spain and spanned both the acute and convalescent phases of COVID-19. The prospective study material was composed of cDNA or gDNA derived from T cells, B-cell-depleted T cells, or PBMCs. The dataset comprised deeply sampled blood TCRbeta repertoires from subjects exposed to, actively infected with, or recovered from COVID-19. A freely available public database, intended as a resource for researchers studying the immune response to SARS-CoV-2, is where the repertoires were released. Samples came from the ongoing ImmuneRACE study (first 160 participants) plus 1,254 subjects from 6 global collaborators. The sample metadata nearly always contained a de-identified subject ID, COVID-19 status, age in years and sex. HLA class I and class II types, where available, came from metadata supplied by the sample provider rather than from assay-based typing. Broad study findings and their caveats: Clinical and demographic metadata were provided uncurated, with the amount varying by source and participant.

In regard to this clone: The antigen it recognizes is unknown. Base qualities are not recorded, but no much larger clone differs from it by a single base.

TCRbeta CDR3 regions were amplified from genomic DNA using the immunoSEQ Assay, a bias-controlled multiplex PCR. Under the source paper's analysis protocol: The number of nucleated cells in each sample was estimated from the amplification of reference gene primers within the assay. To quantify the absolute abundance of each unique TCRbeta CDR3 rearrangement, sequence reads were collapsed and filtered. Productive Simpson clonality was computed per sample as the square root of Simpson's diversity index over productive rearrangements. This is the immuneACCESS table as TCRdb keeps it, with only in-frame sequences that have V and J called. A part of the clones is gone; compared with another copy, unresolved V genes explain less than half, and the rest is unexplained. V and J calls and clone size come straight from that table; D and trimming were deduced from the DNA. Across this sample there are tens of thousands of clones, with about 90% seen only once. Together, the top ten hold roughly 8.4% of the sample.

CDR1 and CDR2 are drawn from the germline V gene: SGDLS, YYNGEE. Its CDR3 holds 16 amino acids, cysteine through phenylalanine. Only the CDR3 DNA stays, 48 bases, in frame from base 1. Trimming leaves V shorter by 3 bases and J shorter by 0 bases, with the junction holding 3 bases beyond the gene matches. Each collaborating institution followed its own protocols to collect whole blood in K2EDTA tubes. Collaborator samples were shipped for TCRbeta analysis as frozen whole blood, isolated PBMCs, or DNA extracted from either sample type. Sample: peripheral blood. The rearranged chain carries TRBV9 and TRBJ1-6; 7 middle bases align to TRBD1. This TCR derives from a man between 60 and 75 years old with active COVID-19. The DNA reads TGTGCCAGCAGCGCCTGGACAGGCTCCTATAATTCACCCCTCCACTTT. Its translation reads: CASSAWTGSYNSPLHF. Outside the CDR3, residues come from the reference TRBV9 and TRBJ1-6 proteins, so the full variable domain is: DSGVTQTPKHLITATGQRVTLRCSPRSGDLSVYWYQQSLDQGLQFLIQYYNGEERAKGNILERFSAQQFPDLHSELNLSSLELGDSALYFCASSAWTGSYNSPLHFGNGTRLTVT.